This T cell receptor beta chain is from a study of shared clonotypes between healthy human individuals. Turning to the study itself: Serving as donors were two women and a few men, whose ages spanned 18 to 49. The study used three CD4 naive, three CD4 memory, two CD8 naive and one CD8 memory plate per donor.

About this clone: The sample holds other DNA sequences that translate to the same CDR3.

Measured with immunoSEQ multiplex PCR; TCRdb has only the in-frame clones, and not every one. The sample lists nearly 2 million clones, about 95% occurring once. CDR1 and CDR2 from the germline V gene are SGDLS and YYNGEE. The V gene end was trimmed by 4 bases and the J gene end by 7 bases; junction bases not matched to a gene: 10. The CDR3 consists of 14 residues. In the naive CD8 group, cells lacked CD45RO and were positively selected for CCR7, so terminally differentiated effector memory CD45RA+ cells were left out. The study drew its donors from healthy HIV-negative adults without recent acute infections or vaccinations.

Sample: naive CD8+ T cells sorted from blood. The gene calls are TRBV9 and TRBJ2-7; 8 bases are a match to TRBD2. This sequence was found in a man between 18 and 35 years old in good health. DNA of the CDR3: TGTGCCAGCAGCCCTTCCGGGAGGGAAGGGGAGCAGTACTTC. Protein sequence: CASSPSGREGEQYF.